These T cell receptor beta chains were read from a single sample in a study of control samples from healthy donors and cancer patients. The protocol was immunoSEQ multiplex PCR, while the TCRdb copy is restricted to in-frame clones and leaves out a portion. The sample includes some 100,000 clones, approximately 90% of them seen just once. The specimen sequenced was blood. The origin of the receptors is a woman aged 45 to 65 in good health. Each CDR3 is given with its conserved first and last residue. The D gene is left open where the match is weak. Rows may omit the clone size; those that give it use once, few, many or a size class.

abundance | d_gene | j_gene | v_gene | CDR3aa | CDR3nt
once | - | TRBJ2-2 | TRBV9 | CASSVVEGPGYPGELFF | TGTGCCAGCAGCGTAGTTGAGGGACCGGGCTATCCGGGGGAGCTGTTTTTT
- | - | TRBJ1-6 | TRBV6-2/TRBV6-3 | CASSYPPDSLRSGSPLHF | TGTGCCAGCAGTTACCCGCCAGACAGCCTCAGGAGCGGTTCACCCCTCCACTTT
- | - | TRBJ1-1 | TRBV28 | CASSLVPGEGMNTEAFF | TGTGCCAGCAGTTTAGTCCCAGGGGAGGGGATGAACACTGAAGCTTTCTTT
- | TRBD1 | TRBJ1-6 | TRBV7-9 | CASSPGQGRNSPLHF | TGTGCCAGCAGCCCGGGACAGGGTCGGAATTCACCCCTCCACTTT
- | TRBD1 | TRBJ2-5 | TRBV7-3 | CASSLGSGGRQETQYF | TGTGCCAGCAGCTTAGGATCAGGGGGACGCCAAGAGACCCAGTACTTC
- | - | TRBJ2-7 | TRBV5-5 | CASSPEGGFTYEQYF | TGTGCCAGCAGCCCGGAAGGGGGTTTCACCTACGAGCAGTACTTC
- | - | TRBJ2-7 | TRBV4-1 | CASSQGGTYEQYF | TGCGCCAGCAGCCAAGGGGGGACCTACGAGCAGTACTTC
few | TRBD2 | TRBJ2-2 | TRBV7-9 | CASSRDMGLAGNTGELFF | TGTGCCAGCAGCCGCGACATGGGACTAGCGGGGAACACCGGGGAGCTGTTTTTT
- | - | TRBJ1-2 | TRBV12-3/TRBV12-4 | CASSRGYGYTF | TGTGCCAGCAGCAGGGGTTATGGCTACACCTTC
- | - | TRBJ1-5 | TRBV6-2/TRBV6-3 | CASSYGTGGGQPQHF | TGTGCCAGCAGTTACGGTACGGGGGGAGGTCAGCCCCAGCATTTT
- | - | TRBJ2-1 | TRBV25-1 | CASSDSTGIRYNEQFF | TGTGCCAGCAGTGATTCTACAGGGATCCGCTACAATGAGCAGTTCTTC
few | - | TRBJ1-5 | TRBV2 | CASSLGGTGARQPQHF | TGTGCCAGCAGCCTGGGGGGTACTGGGGCCAGGCAGCCCCAGCATTTT
- | - | TRBJ1-6 | TRBV2 | CASSEVLGRTPLHF | TGTGCCAGCAGTGAAGTCCTAGGGAGAACACCCCTCCACTTT
- | TRBD1 | TRBJ2-7 | TRBV5-1 | CASSLDSTGEEQYF | TGCGCCAGCAGCCTGGACTCGACAGGGGAAGAGCAGTACTTC
- | - | TRBJ2-3 | TRBV5-6 | CASSLVGVGTDTQYF | TGTGCCAGCAGTCTGGTAGGGGTTGGTACAGATACGCAGTATTTT
- | TRBD2 | TRBJ2-2 | TRBV6-2/TRBV6-3 | CASSAVGLAGGYTGELFF | TGTGCCAGCAGTGCGGTGGGACTAGCGGGAGGTTACACCGGGGAGCTGTTTTTT
- | TRBD1 | TRBJ1-5 | TRBV27 | CASSPGQGRGQPQHF | TGTGCCAGCAGTCCCGGACAGGGGCGGGGGCAGCCCCAGCATTTT
once | TRBD2 | TRBJ2-3 | TRBV4-3 | CASSQGGASGRSDTQYF | TGCGCCAGCAGCCAGGGGGGGGCTAGCGGGAGGTCCGATACGCAGTATTTT
- | - | TRBJ2-1 | TRBV4-2 | CASSQGDEQFF | TGTGCCAGCAGCCAAGGTGATGAGCAGTTCTTC
- | TRBD1 | TRBJ1-1 | TRBV7-9 | CASSLGRDRATEAFF | TGTGCCAGCAGCCTCGGGAGGGACAGGGCCACTGAAGCTTTCTTT
- | TRBD1 | TRBJ2-3 | TRBV5-4 | CASNLQGLSTDTQYF | TGTGCCAGCAACCTACAGGGGTTATCCACAGATACGCAGTATTTT
- | - | TRBJ2-7 | TRBV5-1 | CASSDVGGSYEQYF | TGCGCCAGCAGCGATGTGGGTGGCTCCTACGAGCAGTACTTC